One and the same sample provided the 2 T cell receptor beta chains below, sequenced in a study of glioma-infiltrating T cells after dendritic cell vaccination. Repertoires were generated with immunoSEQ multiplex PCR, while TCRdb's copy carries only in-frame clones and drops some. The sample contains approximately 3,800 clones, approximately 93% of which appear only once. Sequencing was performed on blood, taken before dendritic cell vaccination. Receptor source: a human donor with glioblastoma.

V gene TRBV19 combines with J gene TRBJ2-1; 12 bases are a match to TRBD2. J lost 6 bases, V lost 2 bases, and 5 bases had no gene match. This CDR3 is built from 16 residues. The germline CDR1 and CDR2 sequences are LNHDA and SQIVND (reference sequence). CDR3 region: CASSIITSGRPNEQFF. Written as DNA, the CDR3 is TGTGCCAGTAGTATAATTACTAGCGGGAGGCCCAATGAGCAGTTCTTC.

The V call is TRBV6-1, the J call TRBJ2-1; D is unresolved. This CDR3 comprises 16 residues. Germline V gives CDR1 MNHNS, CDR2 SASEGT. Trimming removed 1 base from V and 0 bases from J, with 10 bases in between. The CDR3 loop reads CASSEVQARSYNEQFF. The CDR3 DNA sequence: TGTGCCAGCAGTGAAGTTCAGGCGCGCTCCTACAATGAGCAGTTCTTC.